Sequencing of this T cell receptor (beta chain) was carried out in a study of blood T cell repertoires in COVID-19. Assay used: immunoSEQ multiplex PCR; TCRdb lists only in-frame clones, some missing. The sample has 70,000 to 100,000 clones, approximately 80% seen once; the top ten hold less than 20%. The receptor comes from a woman of 80 years or more with acute or convalescent COVID-19. Sequenced sample: peripheral blood.

The CDR3: CASSLREADTQYF. The CDR3 DNA reads as TGTGCCAGCAGTTTAAGGGAGGCAGATACGCAGTATTTT. The V and J genes are TRBV27 and TRBJ2-3; the D gene is possibly TRBD2 (6 bases). The V gene's germline CDR1 is MNHEY and CDR2 SMNVEV (reference sequence). The CDR3 has 13 amino acids. Deletions cut 2 bases from V and 4 bases from J, with 7 bases between.